The TCR beta chain under discussion was sequenced for a study of control samples from healthy donors and cancer patients. This CDR3 is 12 amino acids long. V was shortened by 6 bases and J by 0 bases, with 5 bases between the two germline ends. Germline CDR1 LNHDA, CDR2 SQIVND (reference sequence). Generated by immunoSEQ multiplex PCR, the TCRdb table keeps only in-frame clones and is missing some. The data contain approximately 160,000 clones, 80% to 95% of them singletons. The sequence came from a woman aged 25-40 years in good health. The rearrangement joins TRBV19 to TRBJ1-1; D is unresolved. Input material: blood. The CDR3 DNA is TGTGCCAGTAGCCAGATGAACACTGAAGCTTTCTTT. It translates to CASSQMNTEAFF.